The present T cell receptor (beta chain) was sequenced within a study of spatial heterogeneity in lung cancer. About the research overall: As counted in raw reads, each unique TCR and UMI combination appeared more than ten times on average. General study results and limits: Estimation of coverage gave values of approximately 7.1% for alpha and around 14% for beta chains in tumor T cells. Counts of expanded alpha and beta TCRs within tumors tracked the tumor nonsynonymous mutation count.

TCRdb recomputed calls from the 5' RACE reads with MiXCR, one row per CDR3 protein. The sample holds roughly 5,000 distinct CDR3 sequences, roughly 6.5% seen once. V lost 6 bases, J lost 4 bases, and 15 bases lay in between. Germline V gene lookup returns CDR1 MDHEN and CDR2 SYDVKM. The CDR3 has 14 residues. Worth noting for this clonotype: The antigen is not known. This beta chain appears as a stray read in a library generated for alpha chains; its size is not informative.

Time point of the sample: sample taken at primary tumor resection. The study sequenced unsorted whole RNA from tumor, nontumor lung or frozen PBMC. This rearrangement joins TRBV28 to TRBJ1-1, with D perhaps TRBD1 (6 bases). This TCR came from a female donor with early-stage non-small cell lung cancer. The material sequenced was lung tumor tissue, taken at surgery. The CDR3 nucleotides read TGTGCCAGCAGCCAGGGGCGGCCCGTCACTGAAGCTTTCTTT. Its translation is CASSQGRPVTEAFF.